Included here is one T cell receptor beta chain sequence, with context. Its specificity is unknown. The sequenced template was cDNA made from the entire isolated RNA. Produced via immunoSEQ multiplex PCR; TCRdb's table is partial and in-frame only. The table records 500,000 to 850,000 clones, roughly 13% of them present only once. The data derive from a study of beta chain features in type 1 diabetes. Study-level results: A moderate, significant TCRB CDR3 shortening appeared in type 1 diabetes across four CD4+ subsets.

This CDR3 is built from 15 residues. Germline CDR1 and CDR2: SEHNR and FQNEAQ (reference sequence). V shed 2 bases and J shed 0 bases, with 8 bases lying between them. Sequenced material: naive CD4+ T cells from blood. The clonotype was recovered from a man between 18 and 35 years old with type 1 diabetes. The V and J genes are TRBV7-9 and TRBJ1-3; D is ambiguous. The CDR3 region is CASSLRVSSGNTIYF. The CDR3 region has the DNA TGTGCCAGCAGCTTAAGAGTGAGCTCTGGAAACACCATATATTTT.